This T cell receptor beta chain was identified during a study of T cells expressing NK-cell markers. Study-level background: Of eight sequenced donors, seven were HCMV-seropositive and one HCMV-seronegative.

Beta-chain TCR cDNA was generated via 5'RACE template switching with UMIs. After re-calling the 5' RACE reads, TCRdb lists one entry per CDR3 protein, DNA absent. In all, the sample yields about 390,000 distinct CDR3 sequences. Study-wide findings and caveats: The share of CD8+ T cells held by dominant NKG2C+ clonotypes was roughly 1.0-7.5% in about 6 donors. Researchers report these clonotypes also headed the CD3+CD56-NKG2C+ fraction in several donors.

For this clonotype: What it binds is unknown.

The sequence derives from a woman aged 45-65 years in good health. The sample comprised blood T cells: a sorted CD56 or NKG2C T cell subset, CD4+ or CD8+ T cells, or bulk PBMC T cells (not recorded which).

The CDR3 spells CASSKDPLAANTGELFF. The rearrangement links TRBV19 to TRBJ2-2; TCRdb lists TRBD2, though no DNA is available to test this call. The CDR3 is made up of 17 amino acids. Germline lookup yields CDR1 LNHDA and CDR2 SQIVND (reference sequence).